A single sample gave rise to the 13 T cell receptor beta chains below, sequenced in a study of cytomegalovirus exposure and HLA in healthy donors. The PCR made use of 60 Vbeta and 13 Jbeta primers. The protocol was immunoSEQ multiplex PCR, while the TCRdb copy is restricted to in-frame clones and leaves out a portion. The table for this sample gives around 70,000 clones. The sample taken for sequencing was PBMCs. The receptors derive from a female donor in good health and CMV-seropositive.

The J gene is TRBJ1-2, the V gene TRBV4-1, with TRBD1 matching 7 bases. The CDR3 runs to 18 residues. Germline CDR1 and CDR2: MGHRA and YSYEKL. V was pared by 1 base and J by 3 bases, with 14 bases of the junction left unmatched. CDR3 DNA: TGCGCCAGCAGCCAAGGTCCAACTACAGGGGCGGTTGACTATGGCTACACCTTC. Residues: CASSQGPTTGAVDYGYTF.

This rearrangement joins TRBV5-4 to TRBJ2-7; the match to TRBD1 covers 8 bases. J was trimmed by 5 bases and V by 0 bases; bases with no gene match: 10. Per germline, CDR1 SGHNT and CDR2 YYREEE (reference sequence). The CDR3 is 16 residues long. CDR3 sequence: CASSLGDRTVWNEQYF. CDR3 nucleotide sequence: TGTGCCAGCAGCTTGGGGGACAGGACCGTCTGGAACGAGCAGTACTTC.

The chain carries TRBV4-2 and TRBJ1-2; D might be TRBD1 (5 bases). Trimming stripped 1 base from V and 2 bases from J, with 17 bases between. From germline, CDR1 is LGHNA and CDR2 YNFKEQ. The CDR3 sequence is 17 residues long. The CDR3 protein is CASSQVGVKTENYGYTF. The CDR3 DNA is TGTGCCAGCAGCCAAGTTGGGGTCAAGACAGAAAACTATGGCTACACCTTC.

J is TRBJ2-7 and V is TRBV21-1; TRBD1 is taken as the D call from the table, unchecked against the DNA. TRBV21-1 corresponds to a pseudogene. CDR3 length: 17 residues. CDR3: CASSNPAQGVRPYEQYF. The CDR3 bases are TGTGCCAGCAGCAACCCAGCGCAAGGGGTACGGCCCTACGAGCAGTACTTC.

This chain uses TRBV18 with TRBJ2-7; TRBD2 matches at 8 bases. Germline V CDR1 and CDR2: KGHSH, LQKENI. J was trimmed by 5 bases and V by 1 base; bases with no gene match: 10. This CDR3 region has 16 residues. The CDR3 loop reads CASSPQVAGYRDEQYF. In DNA form, the CDR3 reads TGTGCCAGCTCACCACAAGTAGCGGGATATCGCGACGAGCAGTACTTC.

The rearrangement links TRBV6-5 to TRBJ2-7; 10 bases are a match to TRBD2. Germline V gene lookup returns CDR1 MNHEY and CDR2 SVGAGI. The V segment lost 3 bases and the J segment 7 bases; nucleotides outside the gene matches: 12. This CDR3 has 16 residues. CDR3 sequence (DNA): TGTGCCAGCAGTTATACGCCCCTAGCGGGAGCAGGTGAGCAGTACTTC. It translates to CASSYTPLAGAGEQYF.

The rearrangement uses TRBV6-6 and TRBJ1-5; D gene unclear. Trimming cost V 7 bases and J 0 bases, with 4 bases left between them. Per the germline V gene, CDR1 is MNHNY and CDR2 is SVGAGI (reference sequence). The CDR3 consists of 12 residues. CDR3: CASTVSNQPQHF. CDR3 coding DNA: TGTGCCAGCACGGTTAGCAATCAGCCCCAGCATTTT.

V usage is TRBV7-2 and J usage is TRBJ2-7; 10 bases fit TRBD1. With V trimmed by 4 bases and J by 3 bases, 3 bases remained unmatched. This CDR3 spans 14 amino acids. CDR1 and CDR2 (germline): SGHTA, FQGNSA. The CDR3 DNA sequence: TGTGCCAGCAGCTGGCGGACAGGGGGCTACGAGCAGTACTTC. Protein product: CASSWRTGGYEQYF.

The CDR3 bases are TGTGCCAGCCGGGACAGGGTAGTTGGCTACACCTTC. Amino acids: CASRDRVVGYTF. This chain links TRBV19 with TRBJ1-2; 9 nucleotides agree with TRBD1. Per germline, CDR1 LNHDA and CDR2 SQIVND (reference sequence). The CDR3 length is 12 residues. Trimming cost V 9 bases and J 7 bases; bases outside gene matches: 6.

The chain recombines TRBV4-3 with TRBJ2-7, with unresolved D. The CDR3 sequence is 15 residues long. The V gene's germline CDR1 is LGHNA and CDR2 YSLEER. Deletions cut 5 bases from V and 0 bases from J, with 14 bases between. The CDR3 coding sequence is TGCGCCAGCAGCTATGCCGCGGTCGGCTCCTACGAGCAGTACTTC. It specifies CASSYAAVGSYEQYF.

V is TRBV9 and J is TRBJ2-2, with D tentatively TRBD1 (5 bases). CDR3 length: 15 amino acids. V shed 3 bases and J shed 5 bases, with 14 bases lying between them. Germline-derived CDR1 and CDR2 are SGDLS and YYNGEE. The DNA of the CDR3 is TGTGCCAGCAGCGATACCAGTAAGGGGACCGGGGAGCTGTTTTTT. Its protein product is CASSDTSKGTGELFF.

The chain combines TRBV28 with TRBJ2-1; TRBD2 agrees at 11 bases. V dropped 6 bases and J dropped 0; count of bases not matched to a gene: 4. Germline-derived CDR1 and CDR2 are MDHEN and SYDVKM. The CDR3 length is 16 residues. In nucleotides, the CDR3 is TGTGCCAGCAGCTTAGCGGGAGGGAGCTCCTACAATGAGCAGTTCTTC. This codes for CASSLAGGSSYNEQFF.

CDR3 in DNA: TGTGCCAGTAGTAGGGCCGGCGATAGCAATCAGCCCCAGCATTTT. Translating gives CASSRAGDSNQPQHF. This chain joins TRBV19 and TRBJ1-5, with D unclear. CDR1 is LNHDA, CDR2 SQIVND, per germline (reference sequence). Trimming took 4 bases from V and 0 from J, leaving 10 bases between them. This CDR3 has 15 amino acids.